Listed here are 29 T cell receptor beta chains from one sample, sequenced in a study of T cell responses to AZD1222 COVID-19 vaccine. Clones were read by immunoSEQ multiplex PCR, and TCRdb kept only the in-frame ones, dropping some. The sample shows more than 50,000 clones, about nine tenths of them seen only once. The specimen was peripheral blood, collected 28 days after the second AZD1222 dose. Every receptor here comes from an adult who received the AZD1222 COVID-19 vaccine.

The CDR3 is CASSQRGGTRGNQPQHF. The CDR3 DNA sequence: TGTGCCAGCAGCCAGAGAGGTGGGACGAGGGGCAATCAGCCCCAGCATTTT. The chain carries TRBV5-6 and TRBJ1-5; a weak D match, TRBD1 (5 bases). CDR3 length: 17 residues. Germline CDR1 SGHDT, CDR2 YYEEEE. V gave up 4 bases and J gave up 2 bases, with 19 bases separating them.

As to this clone: At one of its ends the junction is not consistent with the germline gene, which may arise from a read error. V is TRBV6-5 and J is TRBJ1-5, with no clear D. Germline V CDR1 and CDR2: MNHEY, SVGAGI. This CDR3 has 12 amino acids. Written as DNA, the CDR3 is TGTGCCAGCAGCGATAGCAATCGGCCCCAGCATTTT. Protein product: CASSDSNRPQHF.

The gene calls are TRBV19 and TRBJ1-5, with TRBD1 matching over 10 bases. The germline gives CDR1 LNHDA, CDR2 SQIVND (reference sequence). Trimming cost V 5 bases and J 5 bases; bases outside gene matches: 9. This CDR3 has 16 amino acids. CDR3 protein: CASSPDRGLGDQPQHF. As DNA, the CDR3 is TGTGCCAGTAGTCCCGACAGGGGGCTAGGGGATCAGCCCCAGCATTTT.

The chain employs TRBV5-1 and TRBJ2-7; 7 nucleotides match TRBD1. Germline assignment: CDR1 SGHRS and CDR2 YFSETQ. V shed 2 bases, J shed 7 bases, and the junction held 12 bases outside the gene matches. CDR3 size: 15 residues. Here the CDR3 DNA reads TGCGCCAGCAGCTTAACTGGGACAGATCTGGGGGAGCAGTACTTC. Its protein is CASSLTGTDLGEQYF.

The chain employs TRBV5-4 and TRBJ2-1, with 9 bases aligning to TRBD2. V lost 4 bases to trimming and J lost 8 bases; unmatched junction nucleotides: 4. The CDR3 totals 13 residues. Germline V gives CDR1 SGHNT, CDR2 YYREEE (reference sequence). CDR3 sequence: CASSRSGSHEQFF. CDR3 coding DNA: TGTGCCAGCAGCCGTAGCGGGAGTCATGAGCAGTTCTTC. Complete variable domain (other parts from reference TRBV5-4 and TRBJ2-1): ETGVTQSPTHLIKTRGQQVTLRCSSQSGHNTVSWYQQALGQGPQFIFQYYREEENGRGNFPPRFSGLQFPNYSSELNVNALELDDSALYLCASSRSGSHEQFFGPGTRLTVL.

This chain joins TRBV7-9 and TRBJ1-2, with D perhaps TRBD1 (5 bases). Deletions cut 5 bases from V and 4 bases from J, with 11 bases between. Germline values: CDR1 SEHNR, CDR2 FQNEAQ (reference sequence). The CDR3 sequence is 13 residues long. CDR3 DNA: TGTGCCAGCAGCCCTCGGGGGGGCTATGGCTACACCTTC. It codes for CASSPRGGYGYTF.

This sequence joins TRBV18 and TRBJ1-5, with D unresolved. This CDR3 is built from 12 residues. CDR1 and CDR2 (germline): KGHSH, LQKENI. V shed 3 bases and J shed 4 bases, with 4 bases lying between them. The CDR3 spells CASSPKNQPQHF. CDR3 nucleotide sequence: TGTGCCAGCTCACCGAAGAATCAGCCCCAGCATTTT.

The genes are TRBV12-3 or TRBV12-4 and TRBJ2-7; either TRBD1 or TRBD2 may supply D (5 bases each). V was cut by 1 base and J by 7 bases, with 11 bases left in between. CDR3 size: 13 residues. For the CDR3, the DNA is TGTGCCAGCAGTTTAGTTCAGGGAGCTGAGCAGTACTTC. Translating gives CASSLVQGAEQYF.

This clone was found a few times. The chain is built from TRBV9 and TRBJ2-7, with TRBD1 identical over 9 bases. This CDR3 has 15 amino acids. V lost 9 bases to trimming and J lost 3 bases; unmatched junction nucleotides: 13. CDR1 is SGDLS and CDR2 is YYNGEE in the germline V gene. The CDR3 here is CATLTTGQGYYEQYF. The CDR3 region has the DNA TGTGCCACCCTGACTACCGGACAGGGGTACTACGAGCAGTACTTC.

The genes are TRBV29-1 and TRBJ2-5, with D hard to call. The CDR3 is 12 residues long. The V and J ends lost 4 bases and 5 bases respectively, with 11 bases between them. Germline V gene lookup returns CDR1 SQVTM and CDR2 ANQGSEA. The CDR3 coding sequence is TGCAGCGTTGTCTCCGGGCAGGAGACCCAGTACTTC. The encoded protein is CSVVSGQETQYF. The full variable domain, its missing parts supplied by reference TRBV29-1 and TRBJ2-5, is SAVISQKPSRDICQRGTSLTIQCQVDSQVTMMFWYRQQPGQSLTLIATANQGSEATYESGFVIDKFPISRPNLTFSTLTVSNMSPEDSSIYLCSVVSGQETQYFGPGTRLLVL.

The chain links TRBV29-1 to TRBJ2-7; D remains unclear. V dropped 6 bases and J dropped 4 bases, with 16 bases sitting between them. Germline-derived CDR1 and CDR2 are SQVTM and ANQGSEA. CDR3 length: 13 residues. CDR3: CSVLTHPTYEQYF. The CDR3 DNA reads as TGCAGCGTGCTCACGCACCCCACTTACGAGCAGTACTTC.

This clone was seen a single time. The V call is TRBV2, the J call TRBJ2-3; D uncertain. The CDR3 contains 11 residues. V lost 5 bases, J lost 2 bases, and 2 bases lay in between. Germline V gene lookup returns CDR1 SNHLY and CDR2 FYNNEI. The CDR3 sequence is CASSTTDTQYF. The CDR3 DNA reads TGTGCCAGCAGTACCACAGATACGCAGTATTTT.

V usage is TRBV5-4 and J usage is TRBJ2-1, with TRBD2 as a possible D gene (6 bases). V dropped 5 bases and J dropped 6 bases, with 18 bases sitting between them. CDR3 length equals 15 residues. Germline-derived CDR1 and CDR2 are SGHNT and YYREEE (reference sequence). The CDR3 spells CASRWDSSSRNEQFF. The CDR3 DNA reads TGTGCCAGCAGATGGGACTCCTCGTCGCGCAATGAGCAGTTCTTC.

The V gene is TRBV14, the J gene TRBJ1-4; D is uncertain. Trimming took 3 bases from V and 4 from J, leaving 12 bases between them. The CDR3 has 15 amino acids. The germline gives CDR1 SGHDN, CDR2 FVKESK. The CDR3 loop reads CASSHRPPGNEKLFF. The CDR3 DNA follows: TGTGCCAGCAGCCACCGACCGCCGGGTAATGAAAAACTGTTTTTT.

V and J are TRBV18 and TRBJ1-5; 9 bases align to TRBD1. The CDR3 has 14 residues. V was clipped by 5 bases and J by 5 bases; unmatched bases: 4. Germline CDR1 reads KGHSH; CDR2 reads LQKENI. The CDR3 is CASSMGQGDQPQHF. The DNA of the CDR3 is TGTGCCAGCTCAATGGGACAGGGAGATCAGCCCCAGCATTTT.

This chain uses TRBV15 with TRBJ2-3, with 7 bases identical to TRBD2. The V segment lost 1 base and the J segment 5 bases; nucleotides outside the gene matches: 3. The CDR3 loop spans 14 amino acids. CDR1 LNHNV and CDR2 YYDKDF come from the germline V gene (reference sequence). The CDR3 DNA sequence: TGTGCCACCAGCAGAGGCGGGAGTAGAGATACGCAGTATTTT. This encodes CATSRGGSRDTQYF.

The rearrangement links TRBV15 to TRBJ2-7; perhaps TRBD2 as D (6 bases). Trimming removed 3 bases from V and 1 base from J, with 16 bases in between. There are 16 residues in the CDR3. Germline V CDR1 and CDR2: LNHNV, YYDKDF (reference sequence). CDR3 amino acids: CATSRGLPGPSYEQYF. The CDR3 coding sequence is TGTGCCACCAGCAGGGGACTGCCGGGGCCGTCCTACGAGCAGTACTTC.

The chain combines TRBV19 with TRBJ2-7, with 7 positions matching TRBD2. Looked up from germline, CDR1 is LNHDA and CDR2 is SQIVND (reference sequence). V lost 8 bases and J lost 3; bases outside the gene matches: 10. CDR3 size: 14 residues. The CDR3 here is CASGPLAPHYEQYF. The CDR3 bases are TGTGCCAGTGGCCCACTAGCGCCACACTACGAGCAGTACTTC.

The chain is built from TRBV5-1 and TRBJ2-7; TRBD2 matches 8 bases. The V gene end was trimmed by 4 bases and the J gene end by 6 bases; junction bases not matched to a gene: 6. Germline V gene data show CDR1 as SGHRS and CDR2 as YFSETQ. This CDR3 is 13 amino acids long. This chain's CDR3 is CASSPSGGTEQYF. CDR3 nucleotide sequence: TGCGCCAGCAGCCCCTCGGGGGGGACCGAGCAGTACTTC. The full variable domain, in which reference TRBV5-1 and TRBJ2-7 provide the parts outside the CDR3, is KAGVTQTPRYLIKTRGQQVTLSCSPISGHRSVSWYQQTPGQGLQFLFEYFSETQRNKGNFPGRFSGRQFSNSRSEMNVSTLELGDSALYLCASSPSGGTEQYFGPGTRLTVT.

This clone was detected once. V usage is TRBV23-1 and J usage is TRBJ1-3; D ambiguous. TRBV23-1 counts as an open reading frame of uncertain function. The CDR3 sequence is 17 residues long. V lost 4 bases and J lost 0, with 16 bases in between. The CDR3 is CASSPLTRSSSGNTIYF. In DNA form, the CDR3 reads TGCGCCAGCAGTCCACTAACCAGGTCCTCCTCTGGAAACACCATATATTTT.

The chain combines TRBV28 with TRBJ2-6; 7 positions match TRBD1. The CDR3 spans 14 residues. V lost 6 bases, J lost 7 bases, and 6 bases stayed unmatched. From germline, CDR1 is MDHEN and CDR2 SYDVKM. Here the CDR3 reads CASSQTGLANVLTF. CDR3 sequence (DNA): TGTGCCAGCAGCCAGACAGGGCTAGCCAACGTCCTGACTTTC.

V and J are TRBV18 and TRBJ1-5; 7 bases fit TRBD1. Trimming cost V 2 bases and J 2 bases; bases outside gene matches: 9. There are 17 residues in the CDR3. From germline, CDR1 is KGHSH and CDR2 LQKENI. The CDR3 reads CASSPRETTGGNQPQHF. As DNA, the CDR3 is TGTGCCAGCTCACCAAGGGAGACAACAGGGGGCAATCAGCCCCAGCATTTT.

The rearrangement joins TRBV7-8 to TRBJ1-1; D unclear. This CDR3 spans 14 amino acids. V gave up 5 bases and J gave up 2 bases, with 12 bases separating them. Germline CDR1 and CDR2: SGHVS and FQNEAQ. The CDR3 region is CASSTRRGNTEAFF. CDR3 sequence (DNA): TGTGCCAGCAGCACACGTAGAGGCAACACTGAAGCTTTCTTT.

The chain uses TRBV7-2 and TRBJ2-1, with TRBD2 matching 14 bases. The CDR3 sequence is 19 residues long. CDR1 is SGHTA, CDR2 FQGNSA, per germline. The V segment lost 6 bases and the J segment 2 bases; nucleotides outside the gene matches: 12. Here the CDR3 DNA reads TGTGCCAGCAGTAGTCCGGGACTAGCGGGAGCGGTGCCCTACAATGAGCAGTTCTTC. Protein product: CASSSPGLAGAVPYNEQFF.

This clone came up once. This chain links TRBV27 with TRBJ2-7; 9 bases fit TRBD2. Per germline, CDR1 MNHEY and CDR2 SMNVEV (reference sequence). The CDR3 has 15 amino acids. V shed 4 bases, J shed 5 bases, and the junction held 9 bases outside the gene matches. The CDR3 DNA reads as TGTGCCAGCAGTTCCTCCGGGACTAGCTCGAACGAGCAGTACTTC. Translation gives CASSSSGTSSNEQYF.

V usage is TRBV18 and J usage is TRBJ2-2; TRBD1 agrees at 7 bases. This CDR3 is 16 amino acids long. In germline, CDR1 is KGHSH, CDR2 LQKENI. Trimming took 3 bases from V and 4 from J; bases not matched to a gene: 8. In nucleotides, the CDR3 is TGTGCCAGCTCACCGCGACAGGGTGTGAGCACCGGGGAGCTGTTTTTT. Protein sequence: CASSPRQGVSTGELFF.

This chain uses TRBV6-1 with TRBJ1-1; 7 bases match TRBD1. CDR3 length: 15 residues. From germline, CDR1 is MNHNS and CDR2 SASEGT. Trimming took 8 bases from V and 3 from J; bases not matched to a gene: 12. The DNA of the CDR3 is TGTGCCAGCGTCGCTCCGGCAGGGGGGTACACTGAAGCTTTCTTT. This gives the protein CASVAPAGGYTEAFF.

The chain couples TRBV7-9 to TRBJ2-7; D might be TRBD1 or TRBD2, each matching 5 bases. CDR1 and CDR2 (germline): SEHNR, FQNEAQ (reference sequence). Trimming stripped 3 bases from V and 2 bases from J, with 8 bases between. CDR3 length: 13 amino acids. This chain's CDR3 is CASSFRDAYEQYF. DNA of the CDR3: TGTGCCAGCAGCTTCCGGGACGCCTACGAGCAGTACTTC.

The V and J genes are TRBV7-9 and TRBJ1-1, with 7 positions matching TRBD1. The CDR3 covers 15 residues. Germline lookup yields CDR1 SEHNR and CDR2 FQNEAQ (reference sequence). V was pared by 5 bases and J by 3 bases, with 9 bases of the junction left unmatched. This CDR3 reads CASSPQGNSYTEAFF. The DNA for the CDR3 is TGTGCCAGCAGCCCACAGGGGAATTCTTACACTGAAGCTTTCTTT.